These 20 T cell receptor beta chains were sequenced from one sample in a study of T cells in Graves' hyperthyroidism and ophthalmopathy (dated by TCRdb to the late 2010s). Library preparation employed multiplex PCR. Sequencing was performed on an Illumina HiSeq 2000. TCR beta CDR3 regions were amplified from RNA transcripts. The first round of RT-PCR for the TCR CDR3 was performed with the HTBI primer set and the Qiagen OneStep RT-PCR kit. TCRdb redid the processing of the public reads, applying fastp at Q25 and MiXCR, and retained in-frame beta chains. Each CDR3 protein appears once, grouped with its most common genes and DNA. This sample holds under 350,000 distinct CDR3 sequences; 20% to 25% were observed only once. The leading ten clones occupy more than 25% of the sample. The sample taken for sequencing was blood. These TCRs come from a man in his forties with Graves' hyperthyroidism that later progressed to Graves' ophthalmopathy.

This clonotype was counted ten times or more. This sequence joins TRBV30 and TRBJ2-5; no reliable D call. The CDR3 runs to 11 residues. Germline CDR1 reads GTSNPN; CDR2 reads SVGIG (reference sequence). V lost 2 bases and J lost 5, with 6 bases in between. The CDR3: CAWSSSETQYF. The CDR3 DNA follows: TGTGCCTGGAGTTCATCGGAGACCCAGTACTTC.

This clonotype appeared many times. The rearrangement links TRBV24-1 to TRBJ2-7; D could derive from TRBD1 or TRBD2 (6 bases each). The V and J ends lost 2 bases and 0 bases respectively, with 10 bases between them. The V gene's germline CDR1 is KGHDR and CDR2 SFDVKD. The CDR3 is made up of 15 amino acids. Here the CDR3 DNA reads TGTGCCACCAGTGATTCCGGAGGGGGCTCCTACGAGCAGTACTTC. It codes for CATSDSGGGSYEQYF.

This rearrangement joins TRBV11-2 to TRBJ2-7; D is tentatively TRBD1 or TRBD2 (5 bases each). Germline values: CDR1 SGHAT, CDR2 FQNNGV. Trimming took off 5 bases at V and 7 bases at J, with 18 bases between the two ends. The CDR3 length is 14 residues. The CDR3 loop is CASSKRTSGAEQYF. The CDR3 region has the DNA TGTGCCAGCAGCAAACGAACCTCCGGGGCGGAGCAGTACTTC.

This clonotype was recorded many times. The V gene is TRBV12-3 or TRBV12-4, the J gene TRBJ1-2; the D gene is possibly TRBD1 (5 bases). V was cut by 6 bases and J by 5 bases, with 13 bases left in between. CDR3 size: 13 residues. The CDR3 DNA follows: TGTGCCAGCAGGAAGGAGGGGTGGTATGGCTACACCTTC. It specifies CASRKEGWYGYTF.

This CDR3 reads CSAPLGGGSLHF. CDR3 nucleotide sequence: TGCAGTGCACCCCTGGGGGGTGGTTCCCTCCACTTT. V is TRBV20-1 and J is TRBJ1-6; the D gene is possibly TRBD1 (5 bases). The V gene's germline CDR1 is DFQATT and CDR2 SNEGSKA (reference sequence). The CDR3 sequence is 12 residues long. Trimming removed 6 bases from V and 14 bases from J, with 17 bases in between.

The table lists this clonotype with many counts. The chain carries TRBV12-3 or TRBV12-4 and TRBJ2-2, with D possibly TRBD2 on 6 matching bases. The length of the CDR3 is 13 residues. V dropped 8 bases and J dropped 5 bases, with 12 bases sitting between them. The CDR3 DNA follows: TGTGCCAGCCGGTCGGGAGCGACCGGGGAGCTGTTTTTT. This gives the protein CASRSGATGELFF.

The J gene is TRBJ1-2, the V gene TRBV30, with a possible D match to TRBD1 (5 bases). This CDR3 contains 13 residues. CDR1 and CDR2 from the germline V gene are GTSNPN and SVGIG (reference sequence). V was trimmed by 2 bases and J by 3 bases, leaving 10 bases between them. The CDR3 nucleotides read TGTGCCTGGAGTAGTCAGGGAGACTATGGCTACACCTTC. This encodes CAWSSQGDYGYTF.

This clonotype was counted a few times. The chain carries TRBV12-3 or TRBV12-4 and TRBJ1-2; D gene ambiguous. V was clipped by 2 bases and J by 5 bases, with 9 bases between them. This CDR3 is built from 13 residues. CDR3 region: CASSLYSGYGYTF. The CDR3 nucleotides read TGTGCCAGCAGTTTATACAGCGGATATGGCTACACCTTC.

This clonotype showed up many times. J is TRBJ2-7 and V is TRBV29-1; 7 bases are shared with TRBD1. There are 13 residues in the CDR3. Germline CDR1 reads SQVTM; CDR2 reads ANQGSEA. With V trimmed by 1 base and J by 5 bases, 5 bases remained unmatched. CDR3 in DNA: TGCAGCGTTGAAGTACAGGGGCTCGACGAGCAGTACTTC. This gives the protein CSVEVQGLDEQYF.

The V call is TRBV5-1, the J call TRBJ2-2, with D unresolved. The germline V gene has CDR1 SGHRS and CDR2 YFSETQ. Trimming removed 1 base at V and 1 base at J, with 5 bases between. The CDR3 runs 14 residues. The CDR3 spells CASSLSQNTGELFF. The CDR3 DNA is TGCGCCAGCAGCTTGTCCCAGAACACCGGGGAGCTGTTTTTT. The entire variable domain, with the rest obtained from reference TRBV5-1 and TRBJ2-2, is as follows: KAGVTQTPRYLIKTRGQQVTLSCSPISGHRSVSWYQQTPGQGLQFLFEYFSETQRNKGNFPGRFSGRQFSNSRSEMNVSTLELGDSALYLCASSLSQNTGELFFGEGSRLTVL.

DNA for the CDR3: TGCAGTGCTAGAACCCCGGGAGGGGAGGACACTGAAGCTTTCTTT. Its protein is CSARTPGGEDTEAFF. The V call is TRBV20-1, the J call TRBJ1-1; TRBD1 is a possible D gene (5 bases). V lost 2 bases and J 3 bases, leaving 16 bases between the germline ends. Germline CDR1 and CDR2: DFQATT and SNEGSKA (reference sequence). The CDR3 runs to 15 residues.

This clonotype has at least ten counts. The CDR3 is CASSYSRAQETQYF. As DNA, the CDR3 is TGTGCCAGCAGTTACTCGCGGGCACAAGAGACCCAGTACTTC. This sequence joins TRBV6-5 and TRBJ2-5, with D perhaps matching TRBD2 (5 bases). V lost 0 bases, J lost 2 bases, and 7 bases lay in between. From germline, CDR1 is MNHEY and CDR2 SVGAGI. The CDR3 is 14 amino acids.

This clonotype showed up many times. The gene calls are TRBV6-1 and TRBJ1-2; no firm D call. Germline CDR1 reads MNHNS; CDR2 reads SASEGT. V gave up 7 bases and J gave up 5 bases, with 17 bases separating them. This CDR3 has 14 amino acids. CDR3 region: CASIRHGVWYGYTF. The CDR3, as DNA: TGTGCCAGCATCAGGCACGGGGTTTGGTATGGCTACACCTTC.

This clonotype was recorded at least ten times. The chain links TRBV7-3 to TRBJ2-5; D not resolved. CDR1 SGHTA and CDR2 FQGTGA come from the germline V gene. The CDR3 totals 13 residues. V shed 0 bases and J shed 5 bases, with 7 bases lying between them. The CDR3 region is CASSLTRRETQYF. Here the CDR3 DNA reads TGTGCCAGCAGCTTAACGCGGCGGGAGACCCAGTACTTC.

With respect to this clonotype: Given a much more abundant clone one base away, this may be a read error. V usage is TRBV20-1 and J usage is TRBJ2-4; 10 positions agree with TRBD2. The germline V gene has CDR1 DFQATT and CDR2 SNEGSKA (reference sequence). This CDR3 has 16 amino acids. In DNA form, the CDR3 reads TGCAGTGCTAGACTAGCGGGAGACGAGGCCAAAAACACTCAGTACTTC. Its protein product is CSARLAGDEAKNTQYF.

This clonotype was detected ten times or more. V gene TRBV7-9 combines with J gene TRBJ1-5; D is ambiguous. Germline V gene sequence: CDR1 SEHNR, CDR2 FQNEAQ (reference sequence). The CDR3 totals 13 residues. V lost 4 bases, J lost 9 bases, and 13 bases lay in between. The CDR3 DNA reads TGTGCCAGCAGCTCCGGCGCCCCGCGGCCCCAGCATTTT. Amino acids: CASSSGAPRPQHF.

This clonotype was found many times. A read error may account for a junction end that differs from germline. This sequence joins TRBV29-1 and TRBJ2-5; possible D gene TRBD1, 6 bases. Germline-derived CDR1 and CDR2 are SQVTM and ANQGSEA. The CDR3 runs 12 residues. The CDR3 DNA follows: TGCAGCGGGGCCGGGACACAAGGGACCCAGTACTTC. Translated: CSGAGTQGTQYF.

This clonotype was recorded many times. The rearrangement links TRBV12-3 or TRBV12-4 to TRBJ1-2; 7 bases line up with TRBD1. This CDR3 region has 16 residues. J gave up 3 bases and V 3 bases, and 10 bases lay outside the gene matches. CDR3 nucleotides: TGTGCCAGCAGTTTTTTCGGGACAGAGGGCCACTATGGCTACACCTTC. Translation: CASSFFGTEGHYGYTF.

This clonotype was recorded at least ten times. At one end, the junction sequence differs from germline, possibly due to a read error. This sequence joins TRBV20-1 and TRBJ1-2, with TRBD1 matching 9 bases. This CDR3 region has 16 residues. The germline V gene encodes CDR1 DFQATT and CDR2 SNEGSKA (reference sequence). CDR3 sequence (DNA): TGCAGTGCTAGAGATCGCAAGGACAGGGGCCACTATGGCTGCACCTTC. This gives the protein CSARDRKDRGHYGCTF.

V is TRBV15 and J is TRBJ2-7; 11 bases agree with TRBD2. V was pared by 9 bases and J by 0 bases, with 4 bases of the junction left unmatched. This CDR3 spans 14 amino acids. CDR1 is LNHNV and CDR2 is YYDKDF in the germline V gene (reference sequence). Here the CDR3 DNA reads TGTGCCACGTCTACTAGCGGGAGCTCCTACGAGCAGTACTTC. Protein product: CATSTSGSSYEQYF.